The present TCR beta chain was sequenced within a study of T cell changes during pregnancy in multiple sclerosis (dated by TCRdb to between 2019 and 2020). Background on the whole study: Changes in the T cell repertoire over the course of pregnancy were examined in this study in women with multiple sclerosis.

The CDR3 is 18 amino acids in total, end residues counted. CDR1 and CDR2 are read off the germline V gene as SGDLS and YYNGEE. The receptor library was made with the immunoSEQ multiplex PCR assay. In its TCRdb copy, this immuneACCESS table keeps in-frame sequences only and misses some clones. Where compared with another copy, unresolved V genes explain less than half of these, and the others have no known cause. The sample table records about 110,000 clones; around nine tenths of these occur just once. The ten largest account for 1.5% of the sample. A note on this clone: No antigen is known for it. This CDR3 is missing its conserved last phenylalanine or tryptophan, likely due to a read error. It is unclear where the CDR3 begins or ends on the DNA, so no DNA is shown, and the CDR3 is as TCRdb lists it.

The sequence came from a female donor with multiple sclerosis, enrolled in a pregnancy study. The rearranged segments are TRBV9 and TRBJ1-2; the table's D call of TRBD1 was not tested on the DNA. The sample in question was peripheral blood, obtained in the third trimester of pregnancy. CDR3 region: CASSVGSTGTGTGQTGHQ.